Shown below are 2 T cell receptor beta chains from a single sample sequenced in a study of shared clonotypes between healthy human individuals (dated by TCRdb to about 2020). The library was prepared using the immunoSEQ multiplex PCR assay. TCRdb carries this immuneACCESS record with in-frame sequences only. Its versions omit some clonotypes, under half of them owing to an unresolved V gene in the studies checked, with the rest unexplained. In all, the sample holds approximately 470,000 clones, and 60% to 80% of those were seen once. The ten most abundant clones make up around 12% of the sample. The specimen sequenced was PBMCs. These receptors were obtained from a woman in her thirties or forties in good health. Some clones in this sample may be carry-over from other donors' samples.

This clone was detected only once. This chain joins TRBV6-5 and TRBJ2-7; weak D call: TRBD2 (6 bases). Per the germline V gene, CDR1 is MNHEY and CDR2 is SVGAGI. With 0 bases removed from V and 4 bases from J, the gap between germline ends came to 10 bases. The CDR3 runs to 14 residues. The CDR3 sequence is CASSYSRGKYEQYF. CDR3 sequence (DNA): TGTGCCAGCAGTTACTCGCGCGGGAAGTACGAGCAGTACTTC.

This rearrangement joins TRBV11-2 to TRBJ1-2; the D gene is possibly TRBD1 (5 bases). V shed 3 bases and J shed 3 bases, with 14 bases lying between them. Germline V gene sequence: CDR1 SGHAT, CDR2 FQNNGV. This CDR3 is 15 amino acids long. CDR3 DNA sequence: TGTGCCAGCAGCTTGAGGCGATGGGGGTACTATGGCTACACCTTC. The encoded protein is CASSLRRWGYYGYTF. The full variable domain, its missing parts supplied by reference TRBV11-2 and TRBJ1-2, is EAGVAQSPRYKIIEKRQSVAFWCNPISGHATLYWYQQILGQGPKLLIQFQNNGVVDDSQLPKDRFSAERLKGVDSTLKIQPAKLEDSAVYLCASSLRRWGYYGYTFGSGTRLTVV.